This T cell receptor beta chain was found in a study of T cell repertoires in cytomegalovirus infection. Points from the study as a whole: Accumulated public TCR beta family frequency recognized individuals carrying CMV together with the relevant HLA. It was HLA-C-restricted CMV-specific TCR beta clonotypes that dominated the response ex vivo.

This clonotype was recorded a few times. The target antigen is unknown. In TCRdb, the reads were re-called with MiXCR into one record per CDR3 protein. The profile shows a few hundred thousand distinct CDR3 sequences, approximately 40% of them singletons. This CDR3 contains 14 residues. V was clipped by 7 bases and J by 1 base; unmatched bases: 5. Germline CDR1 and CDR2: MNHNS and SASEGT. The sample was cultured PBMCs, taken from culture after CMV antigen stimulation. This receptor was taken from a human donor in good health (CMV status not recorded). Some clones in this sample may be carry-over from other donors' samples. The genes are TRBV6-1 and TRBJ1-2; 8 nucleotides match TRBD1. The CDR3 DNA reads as TGTGCCAGCACCCGGACAGGGCTTAACTATGGCTACACCTTC. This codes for CASTRTGLNYGYTF.